This T cell receptor beta chain was captured by sequencing in a study of shared clonotypes between healthy human individuals. Terminally differentiated effector memory CD45RA+ cells were excluded by CCR7 positive selection of CD45RO-negative cells. Profiled with immunoSEQ multiplex PCR; TCRdb holds only in-frame clones, not every one. Among more than 2 million clones listed, over 85% were seen once. The sample was naive CD8+ T cells sorted from blood. This TCR derives from a young man in good health.

The CDR3 bases are TGTGCCAGTAGCCGAGACAGGGACACCCACGAGCAGTACTTC. This encodes CASSRDRDTHEQYF. V usage is TRBV19 and J usage is TRBJ2-7, with TRBD1 matching 7 bases. CDR1 and CDR2 (germline): LNHDA, SQIVND (reference sequence). V trimming: 6 bases; J trimming: 5 bases; junction bases outside the gene matches: 10. This CDR3 contains 14 residues.